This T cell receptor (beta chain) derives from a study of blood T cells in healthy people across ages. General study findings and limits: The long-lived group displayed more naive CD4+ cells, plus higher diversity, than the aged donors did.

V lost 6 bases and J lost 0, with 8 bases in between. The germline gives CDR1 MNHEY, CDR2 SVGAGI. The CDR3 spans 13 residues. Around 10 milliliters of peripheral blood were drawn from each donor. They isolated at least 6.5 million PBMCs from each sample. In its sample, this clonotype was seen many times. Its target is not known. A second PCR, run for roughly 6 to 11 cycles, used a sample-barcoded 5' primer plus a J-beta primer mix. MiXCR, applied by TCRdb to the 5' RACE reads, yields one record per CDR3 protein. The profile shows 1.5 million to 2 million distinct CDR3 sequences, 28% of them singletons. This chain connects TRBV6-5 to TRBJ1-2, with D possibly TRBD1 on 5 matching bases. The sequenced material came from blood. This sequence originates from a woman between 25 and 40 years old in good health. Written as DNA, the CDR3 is TGTGCCAGCAGAGAGACAGCTAACTATGGCTACACCTTC. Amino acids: CASRETANYGYTF.